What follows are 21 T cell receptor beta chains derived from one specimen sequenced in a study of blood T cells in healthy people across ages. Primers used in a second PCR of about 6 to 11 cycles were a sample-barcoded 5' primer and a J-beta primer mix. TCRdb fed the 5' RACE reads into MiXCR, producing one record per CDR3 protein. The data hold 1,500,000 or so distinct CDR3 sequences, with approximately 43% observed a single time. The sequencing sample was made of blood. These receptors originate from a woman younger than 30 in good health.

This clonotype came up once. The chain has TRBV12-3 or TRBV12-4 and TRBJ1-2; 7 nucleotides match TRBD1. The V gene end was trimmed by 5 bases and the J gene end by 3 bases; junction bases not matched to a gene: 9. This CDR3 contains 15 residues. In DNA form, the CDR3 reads TGTGCCAGCAGTCATATAGACAGGGTGCACTATGGCTACACCTTC. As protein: CASSHIDRVHYGYTF.

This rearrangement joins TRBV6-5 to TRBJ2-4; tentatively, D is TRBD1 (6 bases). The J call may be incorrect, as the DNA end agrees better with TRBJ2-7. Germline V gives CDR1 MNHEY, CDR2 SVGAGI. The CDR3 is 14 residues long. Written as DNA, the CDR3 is TGTGCCAGCAGTCTCTCAGGGGAAGGGTACGAGCAGTACTTC. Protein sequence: CASSLSGEGYEQYF.

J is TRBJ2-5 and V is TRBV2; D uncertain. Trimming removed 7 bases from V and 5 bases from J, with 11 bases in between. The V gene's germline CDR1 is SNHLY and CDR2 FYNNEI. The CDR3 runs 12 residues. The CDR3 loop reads CASTKGSETQYF. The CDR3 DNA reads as TGTGCCAGCACAAAGGGATCGGAGACCCAGTACTTC.

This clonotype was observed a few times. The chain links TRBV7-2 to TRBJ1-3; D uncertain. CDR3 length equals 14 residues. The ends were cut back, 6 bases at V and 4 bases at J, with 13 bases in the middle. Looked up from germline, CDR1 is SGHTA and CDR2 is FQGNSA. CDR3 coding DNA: TGTGCCAGCAGGCCAATCGGGAAGGGAAACACCATATATTTT. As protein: CASRPIGKGNTIYF. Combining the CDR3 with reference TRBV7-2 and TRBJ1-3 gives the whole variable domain GAGVSQSPSNKVTEKGKDVELRCDPISGHTALYWYRQSLGQGLEFLIYFQGNSAPDKSGLPSDRFSAERTGGSVSTLTIQRTQQEDSAVYLCASRPIGKGNTIYFGEGSWLTVV.

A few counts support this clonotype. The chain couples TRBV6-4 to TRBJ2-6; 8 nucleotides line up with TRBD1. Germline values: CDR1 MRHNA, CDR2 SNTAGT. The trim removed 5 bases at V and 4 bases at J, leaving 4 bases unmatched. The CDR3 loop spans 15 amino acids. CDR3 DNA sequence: TGTGCCAGCAGTCCCAGGGGGCCAGGGGCCAACGTCCTGACTTTC. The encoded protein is CASSPRGPGANVLTF.

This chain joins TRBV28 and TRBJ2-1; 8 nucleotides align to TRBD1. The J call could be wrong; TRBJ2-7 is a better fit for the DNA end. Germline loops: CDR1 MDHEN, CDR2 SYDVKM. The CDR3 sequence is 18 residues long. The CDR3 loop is CASSYPGQVTLSYNEQYF. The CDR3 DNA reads TGTGCCAGCAGCTATCCGGGACAGGTGACCCTATCCTACAATGAGCAGTACTTC.

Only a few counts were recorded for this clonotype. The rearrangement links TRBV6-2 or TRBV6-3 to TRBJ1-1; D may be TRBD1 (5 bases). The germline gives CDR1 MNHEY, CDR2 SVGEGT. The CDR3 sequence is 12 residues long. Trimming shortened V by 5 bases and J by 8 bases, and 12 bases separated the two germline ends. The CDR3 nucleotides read TGTGCCAGCAGTCGCCGGGACCTAGAAGCTTTCTTT. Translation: CASSRRDLEAFF.

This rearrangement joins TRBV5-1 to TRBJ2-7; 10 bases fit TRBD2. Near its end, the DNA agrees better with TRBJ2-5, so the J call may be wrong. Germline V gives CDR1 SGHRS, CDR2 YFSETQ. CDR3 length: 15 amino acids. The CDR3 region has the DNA TGCGCCAGCAGCTTGGAAGTGACTAGCGGGTTGACCCAGTACTTC. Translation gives CASSLEVTSGLTQYF.

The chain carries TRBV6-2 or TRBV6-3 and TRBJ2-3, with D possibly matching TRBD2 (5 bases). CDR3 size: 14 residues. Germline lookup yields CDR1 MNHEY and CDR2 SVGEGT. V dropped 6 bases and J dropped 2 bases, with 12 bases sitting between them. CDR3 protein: CASRQAAATDTQYF. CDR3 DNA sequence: TGTGCCAGCAGGCAAGCGGCGGCCACAGATACGCAGTATTTT.

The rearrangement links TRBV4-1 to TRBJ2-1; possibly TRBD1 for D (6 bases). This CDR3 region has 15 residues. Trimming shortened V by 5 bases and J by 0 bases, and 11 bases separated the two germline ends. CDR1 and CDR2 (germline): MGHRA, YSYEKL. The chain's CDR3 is CASSYGQRSYNEQFF. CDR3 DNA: TGCGCCAGCAGCTACGGACAGCGCTCCTACAATGAGCAGTTCTTC.

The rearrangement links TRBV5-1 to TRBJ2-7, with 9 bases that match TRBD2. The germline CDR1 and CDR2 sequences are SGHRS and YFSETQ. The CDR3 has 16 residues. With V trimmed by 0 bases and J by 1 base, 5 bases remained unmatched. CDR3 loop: CASSLGSGGLSYEQYF. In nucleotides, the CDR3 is TGCGCCAGCAGCTTGGGGAGCGGGGGGCTTTCCTACGAGCAGTACTTC. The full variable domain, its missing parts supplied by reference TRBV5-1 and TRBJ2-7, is KAGVTQTPRYLIKTRGQQVTLSCSPISGHRSVSWYQQTPGQGLQFLFEYFSETQRNKGNFPGRFSGRQFSNSRSEMNVSTLELGDSALYLCASSLGSGGLSYEQYFGPGTRLTVT.

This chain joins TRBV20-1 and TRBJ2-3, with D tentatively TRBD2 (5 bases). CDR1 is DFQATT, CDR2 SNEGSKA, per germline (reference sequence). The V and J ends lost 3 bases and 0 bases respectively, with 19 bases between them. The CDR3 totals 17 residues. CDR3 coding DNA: TGCAGTGCTAGCGGTTTTGGCCGGGGATCTAGCACAGATACGCAGTATTTT. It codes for CSASGFGRGSSTDTQYF.

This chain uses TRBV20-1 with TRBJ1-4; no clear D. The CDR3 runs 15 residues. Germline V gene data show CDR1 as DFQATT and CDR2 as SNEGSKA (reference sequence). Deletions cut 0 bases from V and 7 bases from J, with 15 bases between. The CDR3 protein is CSARDRRNGVEKLFF. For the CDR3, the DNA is TGCAGTGCTAGAGATCGCAGGAATGGGGTTGAAAAACTGTTTTTT.

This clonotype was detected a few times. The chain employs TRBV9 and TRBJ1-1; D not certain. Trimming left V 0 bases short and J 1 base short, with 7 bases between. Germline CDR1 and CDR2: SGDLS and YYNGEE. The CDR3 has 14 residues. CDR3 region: CASSVVTANTEAFF. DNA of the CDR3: TGTGCCAGCAGCGTAGTTACAGCGAACACTGAAGCTTTCTTT.

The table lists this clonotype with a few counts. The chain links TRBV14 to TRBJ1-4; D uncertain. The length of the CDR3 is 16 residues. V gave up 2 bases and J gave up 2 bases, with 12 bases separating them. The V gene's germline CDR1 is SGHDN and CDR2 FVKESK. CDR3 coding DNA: TGTGCCAGCAGCCAAAGGACCCGGAGGACTAATGAAAAACTGTTTTTT. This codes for CASSQRTRRTNEKLFF.

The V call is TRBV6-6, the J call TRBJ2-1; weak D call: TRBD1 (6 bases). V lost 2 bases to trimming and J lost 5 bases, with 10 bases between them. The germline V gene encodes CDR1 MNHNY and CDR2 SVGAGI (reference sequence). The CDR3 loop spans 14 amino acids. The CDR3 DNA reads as TGTGCCAGCAGTTACCGGACAGTGAACAATGAGCAGTTCTTC. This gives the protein CASSYRTVNNEQFF.

The CDR3 region is CASSRTGVRNTEAFF. The CDR3 coding sequence is TGCGCCAGCAGCCGGACAGGGGTAAGGAACACTGAAGCTTTCTTT. The chain has TRBV5-1 and TRBJ1-1, with TRBD1 matching over 9 bases. Per the germline V gene, CDR1 is SGHRS and CDR2 is YFSETQ. V lost 4 bases, J lost 1 base, and 5 bases stayed unmatched. The CDR3 totals 15 residues.

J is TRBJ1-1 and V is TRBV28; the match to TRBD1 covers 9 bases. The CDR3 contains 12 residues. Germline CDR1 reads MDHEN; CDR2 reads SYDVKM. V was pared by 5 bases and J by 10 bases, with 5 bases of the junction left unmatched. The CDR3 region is CASSRTGVGAFF. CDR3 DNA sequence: TGTGCCAGCAGTCGGACAGGGGTCGGAGCTTTCTTT.

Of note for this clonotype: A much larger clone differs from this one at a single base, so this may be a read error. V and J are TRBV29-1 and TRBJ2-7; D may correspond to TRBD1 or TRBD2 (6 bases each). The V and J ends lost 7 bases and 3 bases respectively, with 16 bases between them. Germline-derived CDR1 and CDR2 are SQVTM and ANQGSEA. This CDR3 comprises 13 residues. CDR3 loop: CSAGAGCLYEQYF. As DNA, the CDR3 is TGCAGCGCGGGGGCCGGATGCCTCTACGAGCAGTACTTC.

The CDR3 region has the DNA TGTGCCAGCAGCCTCTATCCCGGACTAGCGGGAGGGGGTTCCAAAAACATTCAGTACTTC. It codes for CASSLYPGLAGGGSKNIQYF. The J gene is TRBJ2-7, the V gene TRBV4-2; TRBD2 agrees at 15 bases. The better agreement between TRBJ2-4 and the DNA end casts doubt on the J call. Per the germline V gene, CDR1 is LGHNA and CDR2 is YNFKEQ. The CDR3 has 20 amino acids.

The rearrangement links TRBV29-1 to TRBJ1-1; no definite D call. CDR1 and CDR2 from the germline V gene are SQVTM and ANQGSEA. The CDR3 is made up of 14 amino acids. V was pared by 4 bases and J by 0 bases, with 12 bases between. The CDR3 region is CSVAYSNMNTEAFF. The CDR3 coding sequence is TGCAGCGTTGCCTACTCAAACATGAACACTGAAGCTTTCTTT.